A selection of T cell receptor beta chains follows, all from one sample in a study of T cell responses to AZD1222 COVID-19 vaccine. The assay was immunoSEQ multiplex PCR, and TCRdb's table has in-frame clones only and misses some. The sample lists about 130,000 clones, about 89% occurring once. The sample here was peripheral blood, taken on day 0 of AZD1222 vaccination. The source is an adult in good health. The CDR3 runs from the conserved cysteine through the conserved F or W. A D gene is named only where the DNA matches it firmly. The size entry is marked missing in some rows and otherwise reads once, few, many or a size class.

clone_size	v_call	j_call	d_call	cdr3_nt	cdr3_aa
NA	TRBV29-1	TRBJ1-2	TRBD1	TGCAGCGGCCGGACAGGGACGAACTATGGCTACACCTTC	CSGRTGTNYGYTF
NA	TRBV7-9	TRBJ2-1	TRBD2	TGTGCCAGCAGCGAGTCGGCTAGCGGGAGTAGGGGTGAGCAGTTCTTC	CASSESASGSRGEQFF
once	TRBV7-8	TRBJ1-5	NA	TGTGCCAGCAGCCACCTGAAACAGTATAGCAATCAGCCCCAGCATTTT	CASSHLKQYSNQPQHF
once	TRBV2	TRBJ1-3	NA	TGTGCCAGCAGTGCCCGCCAACCTAGCTCTGGAAACACCATATATTTT	CASSARQPSSGNTIYF
once	TRBV19	TRBJ2-7	NA	TGTGCCAGTAGTATATTCGGGGGAGCCCAAAGCTCCTACGAGCAGTACTTC	CASSIFGGAQSSYEQYF
NA	TRBV19	TRBJ2-7	TRBD1	TGTGCCAGTAGCGACACCGACAGGGGAAGGTACGAGCAGTACTTC	CASSDTDRGRYEQYF
NA	TRBV19	TRBJ2-1	NA	TGTGCCAGTAGTATAGATAGGCAGATCAATGAGCAGTTCTTC	CASSIDRQINEQFF
once	TRBV5-1	TRBJ2-7	NA	TGCGCCAGCAGCTTGGCTCAGGGATATTTATACGAGCAGTACTTC	CASSLAQGYLYEQYF
NA	TRBV27	TRBJ2-2	TRBD2	TGTGCCAGCCGGTGGGGAGGGGCGAACACCGGGGAGCTGTTTTTT	CASRWGGANTGELFF
NA	TRBV5-6	TRBJ1-2	NA	TGTGCCAGCAGCTTGATGTCCAACTATGGCTACACCTTC	CASSLMSNYGYTF
NA	TRBV28	TRBJ1-5	TRBD1	TGTGCCAGCAGTTTAGGACAGGGTAAAAATCAGCCCCAGCATTTT	CASSLGQGKNQPQHF
NA	TRBV7-6	TRBJ1-1	TRBD1	TGTGCCAGCAGCTTAGGTCCCGGCCGGACAGGACAGAACACTGAAGCTTTCTTT	CASSLGPGRTGQNTEAFF
NA	TRBV19	TRBJ1-1	TRBD1	TGTGCCAGTAGTATGAGGCAGGGGGGCACTGAAGCTTTCTTT	CASSMRQGGTEAFF
NA	TRBV6-5	TRBJ1-1	TRBD1	TGTGCCAGCAGTATGAACAGGGGCACTGAAGCTTTCTTT	CASSMNRGTEAFF
NA	TRBV4-1	TRBJ1-5	NA	TGCGCCAGCAGCCAAGTTTTTTCGGTTTCAGGGGCGAGGAGTCAGCCCCAGCATTTT	CASSQVFSVSGARSQPQHF
NA	TRBV14	TRBJ1-4	NA	TGTGCCAGCAGCCAATCGATTTATCCCACTAATGAAAAACTGTTTTTT	CASSQSIYPTNEKLFF
NA	TRBV2	TRBJ1-5	NA	NA	CASILAVHSNQPQHF
few	TRBV6-5	TRBJ1-5	NA	TGTGCCAGCAGTCACGAGGAGTTTCATCCCCAGCATTTT	CASSHEEFHPQHF
NA	TRBV7-6	TRBJ1-1	NA	TGTGCCAGCAGGCCCCTTAAGGTCGGGGACACTGAAGCTTTCTTT	CASRPLKVGDTEAFF
NA	TRBV5-8	TRBJ1-5	NA	TGTGCCAGCAGCTTAAGGGGGTACAATCAGCCCCAGCATTTT	CASSLRGYNQPQHF
NA	TRBV11-3	TRBJ2-7	TRBD2	TGTGCCAGCAGCGGGGGGGAGACTAGCTCCTACGAGCAGTACTTC	CASSGGETSSYEQYF
once	TRBV7-7	TRBJ1-1	NA	TGTGCCAGCCCCGGGAGCCTAAACACTGAAGCTTTCTTT	CASPGSLNTEAFF
NA	TRBV4-3	TRBJ1-3	NA	TGCGCCAGCAGCCCTTCGCAGGCGGCAGGAAACACCATATATTTT	CASSPSQAAGNTIYF
NA	TRBV5-1	TRBJ2-4	NA	TGCGCCAGCAGCTTCACGGGGGGCTGGATGGACATTCAGTACTTC	CASSFTGGWMDIQYF
NA	TRBV30	TRBJ1-3	NA	TGTGCCTGGAGTCCTCCCCGGGCCGGAAACACCATATATTTT	CAWSPPRAGNTIYF
NA	TRBV7-7	TRBJ2-3	NA	TGTGCCAGCAGCGTGGGTGGGTCTTATAGCACAGATACGCAGTATTTT	CASSVGGSYSTDTQYF
NA	TRBV10-3	TRBJ2-4	TRBD2	TGTGCCATCAGTGACCACGTAAGCCCATCTAGCGGAAGGGACTGGATGGCCAAAAACATTCAGTACTTC	CAISDHVSPSSGRDWMAKNIQYF
NA	TRBV28	TRBJ2-1	NA	TGTGCCAGCAGCACAACAGGTCCCTCCTACAATGAGCAGTTCTTC	CASSTTGPSYNEQFF
NA	TRBV29-1	TRBJ2-1	TRBD2	TGCAGCGTTGGCCACCGGGAGGCAGGGGAGCAGTTCTTC	CSVGHREAGEQFF
NA	TRBV2	TRBJ1-2	NA	TGTGCCAGCAGGATCCTAACAGGGAGCAGCTATGGCTACACCTTC	CASRILTGSSYGYTF
NA	TRBV6-5	TRBJ2-1	NA	TGTGCCAGCAGTTACCGGACGCTCAATGAGCAGTTCTTC	CASSYRTLNEQFF
NA	TRBV7-6	TRBJ2-3	TRBD2	TGTGCCAGCAGCGGGAGGGAAGCGGGAATTTACACAGATACGCAGTATTTT	CASSGREAGIYTDTQYF
NA	TRBV10-3	TRBJ2-2	NA	TGTGCCATCAGGGCCCTTAGCGGGAACACCGGGGAGCTGTTTTTT	CAIRALSGNTGELFF
NA	TRBV28	TRBJ1-2	TRBD1	TGTGCCAGCAGGATGGACAGGGCCGTGGGCGGCTACACCTTC	CASRMDRAVGGYTF
NA	TRBV2	TRBJ2-2	TRBD1	TGTGCCAGCCGTCACCCCCTGGGACAGGCAGGAGCCGGGGAGCTGTTTTTT	CASRHPLGQAGAGELFF
NA	TRBV18	TRBJ2-3	TRBD1	TGTGCCAGCTCACCGCCCCGGGACAGCCAACACACAGATACGCAGTATTTT	CASSPPRDSQHTDTQYF